This T cell receptor beta chain was sequenced for a study of T cells in Graves' hyperthyroidism and ophthalmopathy. Reasons for excluding patients were uncontrolled infection, other autoimmune disease, pregnancy or lactation. Each diagnosis was grounded in clinical symptoms, serum thyroxine and TRAb, thyroid ultrasound, and orbital computed tomography. V lost 2 bases and J lost 5; bases outside the gene matches: 6. The germline V gene has CDR1 MNHEY and CDR2 SVGAGI. This CDR3 is 15 amino acids long. In its sample, this clonotype was seen many times. The antigen remains unidentified. The investigators amplified TCR beta CDR3 regions from RNA transcripts. A first-round RT-PCR of the TCR CDR3 used the HTBI primer set. TCRdb called the multiplex PCR reads again in MiXCR, with one record for every CDR3 protein. The table has 550,000 to 600,000 distinct CDR3 sequences, 14% seen once. Study-level results: Researchers report that a 13 V-J model separated ophthalmopathy from stable hyperthyroidism.

This TCR came from a young woman with Graves' ophthalmopathy. Sample: blood. The chain has TRBV6-5 and TRBJ2-1; 7 bases agree with TRBD2. CDR3 amino acids: CASSYGASGNNEQFF. The CDR3 nucleotides are TGTGCCAGCAGTTACGGGGCTAGCGGTAACAATGAGCAGTTCTTC.